Listed below are T cell receptor beta chains from one sample, sequenced in a study of shared clonotypes between healthy human individuals. Sequenced by immunoSEQ multiplex PCR; TCRdb stores in-frame clones only, minus some. The sample records around 700,000 clones, around 73% being singletons. The sequenced material came from memory CD4+ T cells sorted from blood. These receptors all come from a woman aged 30 to 39 in good health. CDR3s include the opening cysteine and the closing phenylalanine or tryptophan. The D gene is left open where the match is weak. Size is omitted from some rows. Given values are once, few, many or a class for expanded clones.

clone size: few; V gene: TRBV5-1; J gene: TRBJ2-2; D gene: TRBD2; CDR3 protein: CASSGGTSGTGELFF; CDR3 DNA: TGCGCCAGCAGCGGGGGGACTAGTGGCACCGGGGAGCTGTTTTTT
clone size: .; V gene: TRBV2; J gene: TRBJ2-1; D gene: TRBD2; CDR3 protein: CASVASGNNEQFF; CDR3 DNA: TGTGCCAGCGTCGCTAGCGGCAACAATGAGCAGTTCTTC
clone size: few; V gene: TRBV27; J gene: TRBJ2-1; D gene: TRBD1; CDR3 protein: CASSPRGTIYNEQFF; CDR3 DNA: TGTGCCAGCAGCCCCAGGGGGACGATCTACAATGAGCAGTTCTTC
clone size: .; V gene: TRBV28; J gene: TRBJ2-1; D gene: TRBD2; CDR3 protein: CASSSPLAGGDEQFF; CDR3 DNA: TGTGCCAGCAGTTCCCCCCTAGCGGGAGGCGATGAGCAGTTCTTC
clone size: .; V gene: TRBV2; J gene: TRBJ1-4; D gene: .; CDR3 protein: CASSRQVRNEKLFF; CDR3 DNA: TGTGCCAGCAGTCGACAGGTTCGAAATGAAAAACTGTTTTTT
clone size: .; V gene: TRBV4-1; J gene: TRBJ2-4; D gene: .; CDR3 protein: CASSTSGVAKNIQYF; CDR3 DNA: TGCGCCAGCAGCACCTCTGGGGTAGCCAAAAACATTCAGTACTTC
clone size: .; V gene: TRBV7-6; J gene: TRBJ2-2; D gene: TRBD2; CDR3 protein: CASSLGLADAANTGELFF; CDR3 DNA: TGTGCCAGCAGCTTAGGACTAGCGGACGCCGCGAACACCGGGGAGCTGTTTTTT
clone size: .; V gene: TRBV14; J gene: TRBJ1-2; D gene: .; CDR3 protein: CASSRRPGAGASGYTF; CDR3 DNA: TGTGCCAGCAGCCGCAGACCGGGGGCGGGGGCATCTGGCTACACCTTC
clone size: .; V gene: TRBV10-3; J gene: TRBJ2-7; D gene: TRBD1; CDR3 protein: CAISSDRGYEQYF; CDR3 DNA: TGTGCCATCAGCTCGGACAGGGGGTACGAGCAGTACTTC
clone size: .; V gene: TRBV10-3; J gene: TRBJ1-2; D gene: .; CDR3 protein: CAISAQGTNYGYTF; CDR3 DNA: TGTGCCATCAGTGCGCAGGGGACCAACTATGGCTACACCTTC
clone size: .; V gene: TRBV5-1; J gene: TRBJ1-2; D gene: .; CDR3 protein: CASSLEAGMKYGYTF; CDR3 DNA: TGCGCCAGCAGCTTGGAAGCAGGGATGAAATATGGCTACACCTTC
clone size: .; V gene: TRBV5-8; J gene: TRBJ2-7; D gene: TRBD2; CDR3 protein: CASSFPGLGHYEQYF; CDR3 DNA: TGTGCCAGCAGCTTTCCGGGACTAGGGCATTACGAGCAGTACTTC
clone size: .; V gene: TRBV18; J gene: TRBJ1-2; D gene: TRBD1; CDR3 protein: CASSPRQGVGNYGYTF; CDR3 DNA: TGTGCCAGCTCACCCCGACAGGGGGTGGGGAACTATGGCTACACCTTC
clone size: .; V gene: TRBV19; J gene: TRBJ1-1; D gene: .; CDR3 protein: CASILTGGTEAFF; CDR3 DNA: TGTGCCAGTATTCTGACCGGGGGCACTGAAGCTTTCTTT
clone size: .; V gene: TRBV18; J gene: TRBJ2-7; D gene: TRBD1; CDR3 protein: CASSPPMGQGSYEQYF; CDR3 DNA: TGTGCCAGCTCACCACCGATGGGACAGGGTAGTTACGAGCAGTACTTC
clone size: .; V gene: TRBV7-8; J gene: TRBJ1-5; D gene: TRBD1; CDR3 protein: CASSFQGQGNSNQPQHF; CDR3 DNA: TGTGCCAGCAGCTTTCAAGGACAGGGTAATAGCAATCAGCCCCAGCATTTT
clone size: .; V gene: TRBV2; J gene: TRBJ2-2; D gene: TRBD2; CDR3 protein: CASSAHSGSGTGELFF; CDR3 DNA: TGTGCCAGCAGTGCCCACAGCGGGAGTGGCACCGGGGAGCTGTTTTTT
clone size: .; V gene: TRBV27; J gene: TRBJ2-6; D gene: TRBD1; CDR3 protein: CASSPRGSGANVLTF; CDR3 DNA: TGTGCCAGCAGCCCCAGGGGGTCTGGGGCCAACGTCCTGACTTTC
clone size: once; V gene: TRBV7-9; J gene: TRBJ1-4; D gene: .; CDR3 protein: CASSQQGRVREKLFF; CDR3 DNA: TGTGCCAGCTCTCAACAGGGCAGGGTGAGGGAAAAACTGTTTTTT
clone size: .; V gene: TRBV6-5; J gene: TRBJ1-3; D gene: TRBD1; CDR3 protein: CASRDTGTAGNTIYF; CDR3 DNA: TGTGCCAGCAGGGACACAGGGACAGCCGGAAACACCATATATTTT
clone size: few; V gene: TRBV15; J gene: TRBJ1-1; D gene: .; CDR3 protein: CATSRDRRQNTEAFF; CDR3 DNA: TGTGCCACCAGCAGAGATCGGCGACAGAACACTGAAGCTTTCTTT
clone size: .; V gene: TRBV14; J gene: TRBJ2-3; D gene: TRBD2; CDR3 protein: CASSHGGSGSFEDTQYF; CDR3 DNA: TGTGCCAGCAGCCACGGTGGTAGCGGGAGTTTCGAAGATACGCAGTATTTT
clone size: .; V gene: TRBV29-1; J gene: TRBJ2-7; D gene: TRBD2; CDR3 protein: CSVEDPTSGSYEQYF; CDR3 DNA: TGCAGCGTTGAAGATCCCACTAGCGGGTCCTACGAGCAGTACTTC
clone size: .; V gene: TRBV10-2; J gene: TRBJ1-1; D gene: TRBD1; CDR3 protein: CASRGQLNTEAFF; CDR3 DNA: TGCGCCAGCCGGGGACAGTTGAACACTGAAGCTTTCTTT
clone size: .; V gene: TRBV28; J gene: TRBJ2-7; D gene: TRBD1; CDR3 protein: CASSNTRTGSREQYF; CDR3 DNA: TGTGCCAGCAGTAACACCCGGACAGGGTCGCGGGAGCAGTACTTC
clone size: .; V gene: TRBV5-1; J gene: TRBJ2-2; D gene: .; CDR3 protein: CASSLFVRTKNTGELFF; CDR3 DNA: TGCGCCAGCAGCTTGTTCGTACGGACAAAGAACACCGGGGAGCTGTTTTTT
clone size: .; V gene: TRBV5-1; J gene: TRBJ1-2; D gene: .; CDR3 protein: CASSQGGGFRGYTF; CDR3 DNA: TGCGCCAGCAGCCAAGGTGGGGGGTTCCGAGGCTACACCTTC
clone size: few; V gene: TRBV5-1; J gene: TRBJ1-1; D gene: .; CDR3 protein: CASTSGRVGTEAFF; CDR3 DNA: TGCGCCAGCACCTCGGGACGGGTGGGAACTGAAGCTTTCTTT
clone size: .; V gene: TRBV10-3; J gene: TRBJ1-2; D gene: .; CDR3 protein: CAIRDGTNYGYTF; CDR3 DNA: TGTGCCATCAGAGACGGCACTAACTATGGCTACACCTTC
clone size: few; V gene: TRBV14; J gene: TRBJ2-1; D gene: .; CDR3 protein: CASSQQVVNEQFF; CDR3 DNA: TGTGCCAGCAGCCAACAAGTCGTCAATGAGCAGTTCTTC
clone size: few; V gene: TRBV18; J gene: TRBJ2-1; D gene: .; CDR3 protein: CASSKASNEQFF; CDR3 DNA: TGTGCCAGCTCAAAAGCTAGCAATGAGCAGTTCTTC
clone size: .; V gene: TRBV6-5; J gene: TRBJ1-1; D gene: TRBD1; CDR3 protein: CASSYRSQGARFLAFF; CDR3 DNA: TGTGCCAGCAGTTACCGGTCACAGGGGGCGCGTTTTCTGGCTTTCTTT
clone size: .; V gene: TRBV19; J gene: TRBJ1-1; D gene: .; CDR3 protein: CASSISPGYTEAFF; CDR3 DNA: TGTGCCAGTAGTATATCCCCAGGCTACACTGAAGCTTTCTTT
clone size: .; V gene: TRBV28; J gene: TRBJ2-7; D gene: .; CDR3 protein: CASGGGEQYF; CDR3 DNA: TGTGCCAGCGGCGGTGGCGAGCAGTACTTC
clone size: many; V gene: TRBV6-5; J gene: TRBJ1-1; D gene: .; CDR3 protein: CASRAGDSEAFF; CDR3 DNA: TGTGCCAGCAGAGCAGGGGATAGTGAAGCTTTCTTT
clone size: once; V gene: TRBV28; J gene: TRBJ2-3; D gene: .; CDR3 protein: CASRDQTDTQYF; CDR3 DNA: TGTGCCAGCAGGGACCAAACGGATACGCAGTATTTT
clone size: .; V gene: TRBV6-6; J gene: TRBJ2-3; D gene: .; CDR3 protein: CAIRPAGSTDTQYF; CDR3 DNA: TGTGCCATCCGCCCAGCGGGCAGCACAGATACGCAGTATTTT
clone size: .; V gene: TRBV7-9; J gene: TRBJ1-2; D gene: .; CDR3 protein: CASSLDRANYGYTF; CDR3 DNA: TGTGCCAGCAGCTTAGACAGAGCTAACTATGGCTACACCTTC
clone size: .; V gene: TRBV29-1; J gene: TRBJ2-1; D gene: TRBD2; CDR3 protein: CSVEDRGSGRANEQFF; CDR3 DNA: TGCAGCGTTGAAGATCGGGGTAGCGGGAGAGCCAATGAGCAGTTCTTC
clone size: .; V gene: TRBV28; J gene: TRBJ1-2; D gene: .; CDR3 protein: CASSFLGAYGYTF; CDR3 DNA: TGTGCCAGCAGTTTCTTGGGGGCGTATGGCTACACCTTC
clone size: .; V gene: TRBV6-1; J gene: TRBJ2-5; D gene: .; CDR3 protein: CASSEIFQETQYF; CDR3 DNA: TGTGCCAGCAGTGAAATTTTCCAAGAGACCCAGTACTTC
clone size: .; V gene: TRBV10-3; J gene: TRBJ1-4; D gene: .; CDR3 protein: CAISPAGEPNEKLFF; CDR3 DNA: TGTGCCATCAGCCCGGCGGGCGAACCTAATGAAAAACTGTTTTTT
clone size: .; V gene: TRBV5-4; J gene: TRBJ1-3; D gene: .; CDR3 protein: CASSSAGPYSGNTIYF; CDR3 DNA: TGTGCCAGCAGCTCCGCGGGACCGTACTCTGGAAACACCATATATTTT
clone size: .; V gene: TRBV7-9; J gene: TRBJ1-5; D gene: .; CDR3 protein: CASSFWRGPGGQPQHF; CDR3 DNA: TGTGCCAGCAGCTTTTGGCGGGGGCCCGGAGGTCAGCCCCAGCATTTT
clone size: .; V gene: TRBV10-3; J gene: TRBJ2-7; D gene: .; CDR3 protein: CAITGTGLGEQYF; CDR3 DNA: TGTGCCATTACCGGGACCGGGCTGGGTGAGCAGTACTTC
clone size: .; V gene: TRBV7-9; J gene: TRBJ1-5; D gene: .; CDR3 protein: CASSFDGNQPQHF; CDR3 DNA: TGTGCCAGCAGCTTCGACGGCAATCAGCCCCAGCATTTT
clone size: .; V gene: TRBV18; J gene: TRBJ2-2; D gene: .; CDR3 protein: CASSPWTGVSGELFF; CDR3 DNA: TGTGCCAGCTCACCCTGGACGGGGGTATCCGGGGAGCTGTTTTTT
clone size: many; V gene: TRBV2; J gene: TRBJ1-2; D gene: .; CDR3 protein: CASSERGSNYGYTF; CDR3 DNA: TGTGCCAGCAGTGAAAGGGGTTCGAACTATGGCTACACCTTC
clone size: .; V gene: TRBV28; J gene: TRBJ2-5; D gene: .; CDR3 protein: CASNRQQETQYF; CDR3 DNA: TGTGCCAGCAATAGACAGCAAGAGACCCAGTACTTC
clone size: .; V gene: TRBV6-5; J gene: TRBJ2-3; D gene: .; CDR3 protein: CASGVRRSTDTQYF; CDR3 DNA: TGTGCCAGCGGGGTTCGACGGAGCACAGATACGCAGTATTTT
clone size: few; V gene: TRBV5-1; J gene: TRBJ2-3; D gene: .; CDR3 protein: CASSSDTSTDTQYF; CDR3 DNA: TGCGCCAGCAGCTCAGACACTAGCACAGATACGCAGTATTTT
clone size: .; V gene: TRBV5-1; J gene: TRBJ1-1; D gene: .; CDR3 protein: CASKPGDPSNTEAFF; CDR3 DNA: TGCGCCAGTAAACCGGGAGACCCGTCCAACACTGAAGCTTTCTTT
clone size: few; V gene: TRBV19; J gene: TRBJ1-2; D gene: .; CDR3 protein: CASSMGKSLYGYTF; CDR3 DNA: TGTGCCAGTAGTATGGGGAAATCGCTCTATGGCTACACCTTC
clone size: .; V gene: TRBV2; J gene: TRBJ1-5; D gene: .; CDR3 protein: CASRIQDSRHQPQHF; CDR3 DNA: TGTGCCAGCAGAATACAGGATTCTCGGCATCAGCCCCAGCATTTT
clone size: .; V gene: TRBV29-1; J gene: TRBJ1-4; D gene: .; CDR3 protein: CSVDQRGDEKLFF; CDR3 DNA: TGCAGCGTGGATCAGCGCGGGGATGAAAAACTGTTTTTT